Presented here are 5 T cell receptor beta chains from one specimen sequenced in a study of T cells after yellow fever vaccination. In TCRdb, the 5' RACE reads were re-called with MiXCR into one record per CDR3 protein. The data show some 110,000 distinct CDR3 sequences, roughly 8.9% seen once. The sequences come from CD8+ T cells sorted from PBMCs, collected 45 days after the yellow fever booster vaccination. These receptors all come from a man aged 25-40 years who received the YFV17D yellow fever vaccine.

This clonotype was found many times. The rearrangement joins TRBV20-1 to TRBJ2-5; D unresolved. The CDR3 has 13 residues. Trimming stripped 4 bases from V and 3 bases from J, with 12 bases between. CDR1 and CDR2 from the germline V gene are DFQATT and SNEGSKA (reference sequence). For the CDR3, the DNA is TGCAGTGCTATTGGATGGGTCGAAGAGACCCAGTACTTC. As protein: CSAIGWVEETQYF.

This clonotype was seen many times. The chain uses TRBV7-9 and TRBJ1-2; 7 positions agree with TRBD1. CDR3 length equals 12 residues. Germline V gene data show CDR1 as SEHNR and CDR2 as FQNEAQ (reference sequence). V was pared by 4 bases and J by 8 bases, with 4 bases of the junction left unmatched. The chain's CDR3 is CASSSGGSGYTF. The CDR3 bases are TGTGCCAGCAGCTCAGGGGGATCAGGCTACACCTTC.

The rearrangement uses TRBV7-2 and TRBJ2-7; perhaps D is TRBD1 or TRBD2 (6 bases each). Germline V gene data show CDR1 as SGHTA and CDR2 as FQGNSA. The V end was cut by 5 bases, the J end by 0 bases, with 17 bases between. CDR3 length equals 16 residues. The CDR3 DNA is TGTGCCAGCAGCCTCTCGGGGGCCTTAAGCTCCTACGAGCAGTACTTC. This sequence encodes CASSLSGALSSYEQYF.

Ten or more counts support this clonotype. This sequence joins TRBV28 and TRBJ2-1; 7 bases fit TRBD2. The CDR3 is made up of 13 amino acids. Unmatched junction bases numbered 5, after V lost 3 bases and J lost 9 bases. Germline CDR1 reads MDHEN; CDR2 reads SYDVKM. CDR3 nucleotide sequence: TGTGCCAGCAGTTTTAGAGCTAGCGGTGAGCAGTTCTTC. It is translated as CASSFRASGEQFF.

In its sample, this clonotype was seen many times. The V gene is TRBV27, the J gene TRBJ2-1; 8 nucleotides align to TRBD2. Germline-derived CDR1 and CDR2 are MNHEY and SMNVEV (reference sequence). V lost 5 bases and J lost 9; bases outside the gene matches: 12. This CDR3 region has 15 residues. The CDR3 loop is CASSPSSGSTSEQFF. DNA of the CDR3: TGTGCCAGCAGTCCAAGCAGCGGGAGTACTAGTGAGCAGTTCTTC.